This T cell receptor (beta chain) originates from a study of identical twins. TCRdb reanalysed the 5' RACE reads using MiXCR and keeps one entry per CDR3 protein. This sample has 450,000 or so distinct CDR3 sequences, with over 12% found just once. Study-wide results and limits: Analyses of zero insertions could, in part, be confounded by invariant MAIT and iNKT cells. Carriage of fewer insertions was seen in abundant cord blood beta clonotypes, whereas memory repertoires showed none. Models underestimated out-of-frame TCR alpha sharing in monozygotic twins.

Only healthy Caucasians were enrolled as donors. Comments on this clonotype: The target antigen is unknown.

The germline CDR1 and CDR2 sequences are GTSNPN and SVGIG (reference sequence). The CDR3 totals 15 residues. Trimming cost V 4 bases and J 5 bases, with 18 bases left between them. A further study also used this sample, focusing on yellow fever vaccine responses in identical twins.

The TCR comes from a young woman in good health. The chain employs TRBV30 and TRBJ2-1; D is unresolved. Sequencing was done on a sample of CD4+ T cells sorted from blood. CDR3 protein: CAWKDLLGNHNEQFF. The CDR3 region has the DNA TGTGCCTGGAAGGATCTTTTGGGCAACCACAATGAGCAGTTCTTC.